Below, 22 T cell receptor beta chains from the same sample are listed, as sequenced in a study of T cell responses to AZD1222 COVID-19 vaccine. Assay used: immunoSEQ multiplex PCR; TCRdb lists only in-frame clones, some missing. The sample records some 190,000 clones, 94% being singletons. The sequencing here drew on peripheral blood, taken 28 days after the second dose of the MenACWY control vaccine. The receptors shown here come from an adult who received the MenACWY meningococcal vaccine as a control.

The chain joins TRBV18 to TRBJ1-2, with 9 bases lining up with TRBD1. The V segment lost 5 bases and the J segment 6 bases; nucleotides outside the gene matches: 4. Germline V lookup: CDR1 KGHSH, CDR2 LQKENI. The CDR3 has 13 amino acids. Written as DNA, the CDR3 is TGTGCCAGCTCAGCACAGGGGGCGAATGGCTACACCTTC. Its translation is CASSAQGANGYTF.

The V and J genes are TRBV30 and TRBJ1-5; 7 nucleotides align to TRBD1. The CDR3 length is 15 residues. Germline V gene sequence: CDR1 GTSNPN, CDR2 SVGIG (reference sequence). J gave up 3 bases and V 5 bases, and 10 bases lay outside the gene matches. The CDR3 loop reads CAWAPPGGNNQPQHF. Written as DNA, the CDR3 is TGTGCCTGGGCCCCGCCAGGGGGGAACAATCAGCCCCAGCATTTT.

This clone has a single count. V gene TRBV2 combines with J gene TRBJ1-2; D is unresolved. This CDR3 has 13 amino acids. Trimming removed 4 bases from V and 3 bases from J, with 9 bases in between. Germline V lookup: CDR1 SNHLY, CDR2 FYNNEI. The CDR3 here is CASSASRDYGYTF. The CDR3 nucleotides are TGTGCCAGCAGTGCTAGTCGAGACTATGGCTACACCTTC.

The chain carries TRBV10-1 and TRBJ2-7, with D perhaps TRBD2 (5 bases). Trimming left V 2 bases short and J 1 base short, with 15 bases between. Germline V gene data show CDR1 as WNHNN and CDR2 as SYGVQD (reference sequence). The CDR3 covers 16 residues. This CDR3 is CASSEMPGSESYEQYF. The CDR3 nucleotides are TGCGCCAGCAGTGAGATGCCGGGATCGGAGTCCTACGAGCAGTACTTC.

The count of this clone is one. The chain employs TRBV19 and TRBJ2-1, with 9 bases that match TRBD2. The germline V gene has CDR1 LNHDA and CDR2 SQIVND (reference sequence). The CDR3 spans 15 residues. V shed 1 base and J 7 bases; nucleotides not matched to a gene: 5. The CDR3: CASSIVGLAGNEQFF. DNA for the CDR3: TGTGCCAGTAGTATAGTTGGCCTAGCGGGGAATGAGCAGTTCTTC.

J is TRBJ1-3 and V is TRBV7-2; D is ambiguous. The CDR3 is made up of 12 amino acids. V lost 3 bases and J 3 bases, leaving 3 bases between the germline ends. Germline lookup yields CDR1 SGHTA and CDR2 FQGNSA. The CDR3 region is CASSFRGNTIYF. The CDR3 DNA reads TGTGCCAGCAGCTTCCGTGGAAACACCATATATTTT.

V gene TRBV21-1 combines with J gene TRBJ2-5; TRBD2 was called by the table and not checked on the DNA. TRBV21-1 corresponds to a pseudogene. This CDR3 contains 14 residues. CDR3 nucleotide sequence: TGTGCCAGCAGCAAATCCCTAACCGGGGAGACCCAGTACTTC. It translates to CASSKSLTGETQYF.

This clone was counted once. V usage is TRBV7-9 and J usage is TRBJ2-3; tentatively, D is TRBD1 (6 bases). The V gene's germline CDR1 is SEHNR and CDR2 FQNEAQ (reference sequence). Trimming removed 0 bases from V and 10 bases from J, with 14 bases in between. This CDR3 has 14 residues. CDR3 protein: CASSLAGQGLAQYF. CDR3 bases: TGTGCCAGCAGCTTAGCAGGCCAGGGGCTTGCGCAGTATTTT.

In its sample, this clone was seen once. The V gene is TRBV28, the J gene TRBJ2-1; D call uncertain. With 2 bases removed from V and 2 bases from J, the gap between germline ends came to 7 bases. Germline V gene data show CDR1 as MDHEN and CDR2 as SYDVKM. This CDR3 is 14 amino acids long. The CDR3 region has the DNA TGTGCCAGCAGTTTAGTTCTGCCCTACAATGAGCAGTTCTTC. It translates to CASSLVLPYNEQFF.

J is TRBJ1-2 and V is TRBV12-3 or TRBV12-4; tentatively, D is TRBD1 (6 bases). The CDR3 runs 11 residues. V lost 7 bases to trimming and J lost 5 bases, with 8 bases between them. CDR3 amino acids: CASKTGYGYTF. The DNA for the CDR3 is TGTGCCAGCAAAACAGGGTATGGCTACACCTTC.

The chain is built from TRBV5-1 and TRBJ1-6, with D possibly matching TRBD1 (6 bases). V lost 3 bases to trimming and J lost 6 bases, with 10 bases between them. This CDR3 is 14 amino acids long. Germline V lookup: CDR1 SGHRS, CDR2 YFSETQ. The chain's CDR3 is CASSSDRFNSPLHF. CDR3 nucleotides: TGCGCCAGCAGCTCGGACAGATTTAATTCACCCCTCCACTTT. Variable domain in full (rest from reference TRBV5-1 and TRBJ1-6): KAGVTQTPRYLIKTRGQQVTLSCSPISGHRSVSWYQQTPGQGLQFLFEYFSETQRNKGNFPGRFSGRQFSNSRSEMNVSTLELGDSALYLCASSSDRFNSPLHFGNGTRLTVT.

J is TRBJ2-5 and V is TRBV5-6; tentative D call: TRBD1 (5 bases). This CDR3 is 15 amino acids long. Trimming left V 1 base short and J 4 bases short, with 14 bases between. Germline loops: CDR1 SGHDT, CDR2 YYEEEE. This CDR3 is CASSLTGWGRETQYF. CDR3 nucleotides: TGTGCCAGCAGCTTGACAGGATGGGGAAGAGAGACCCAGTACTTC.

This chain uses TRBV21-1 with TRBJ2-6; the table's D gene call, TRBD1, was not cross checked with the DNA. TRBV21-1 is classified as a pseudogene. The CDR3 runs to 16 residues. The CDR3 DNA reads TGTGCCAGCAGCACAGACAGGGCCTCTGGGGCCAACGTCCTGACTTTC. Its protein is CASSTDRASGANVLTF.

The chain joins TRBV6-5 to TRBJ2-5; 10 positions match TRBD1. Germline-derived CDR1 and CDR2 are MNHEY and SVGAGI. V shed 7 bases, J shed 2 bases, and the junction held 7 bases outside the gene matches. The CDR3 totals 15 residues. CDR3 sequence: CASNSRDRGQETQYF. The CDR3 DNA reads as TGTGCCAGCAACAGCCGGGACAGGGGTCAAGAGACCCAGTACTTC.

This chain connects TRBV11-1 to TRBJ2-7, with TRBD1 identical over 10 bases. Per the germline V gene, CDR1 is SGHAT and CDR2 is FQDESV (reference sequence). The CDR3 covers 15 residues. Trimming took 4 bases from V and 6 from J; bases not matched to a gene: 9. The CDR3 region has the DNA TGTGCCAGCAGCTCGCTTGGACAGGGGGTTCGCGAGCAGTACTTC. Protein product: CASSSLGQGVREQYF.

The V gene is TRBV18, the J gene TRBJ1-5; D uncertain. The CDR3 is 16 residues long. Germline CDR1 and CDR2: KGHSH and LQKENI. Trimming took off 4 bases at V and 7 bases at J, with 20 bases between the two ends. The CDR3 protein is CASSLQPSSKGQPQHF. In DNA, the CDR3 is TGTGCCAGCTCACTACAGCCCTCTTCAAAAGGGCAGCCCCAGCATTTT.

V gene TRBV7-6 combines with J gene TRBJ1-1; D ambiguous. The germline V gene encodes CDR1 SGHVS and CDR2 FNYEAQ. This CDR3 has 14 residues. The V end lost 1 base, the J end lost 4 bases, and 10 bases lay between the germline ends. The CDR3 nucleotides read TGTGCCAGCAGCTTAGATCAGGTCGTCACTGAAGCTTTCTTT. As protein: CASSLDQVVTEAFF.

V and J are TRBV9 and TRBJ1-6, with TRBD1 as a possible D gene (6 bases). CDR3 length equals 15 residues. Between the trimmed V and J ends, which lost 4 bases and 10 bases, there was a span of 18 bases. Germline V lookup: CDR1 SGDLS, CDR2 YYNGEE. The CDR3 loop reads CASSPADRSSSPLHF. The CDR3 region has the DNA TGTGCCAGCAGCCCCGCCGACAGGTCGAGCTCACCCCTCCACTTT. The whole variable domain, remainder taken from reference TRBV9 and TRBJ1-6, is DSGVTQTPKHLITATGQRVTLRCSPRSGDLSVYWYQQSLDQGLQFLIQYYNGEERAKGNILERFSAQQFPDLHSELNLSSLELGDSALYFCASSPADRSSSPLHFGNGTRLTVT.

The chain employs TRBV9 and TRBJ2-5; D gene uncertain. Germline V gene data show CDR1 as SGDLS and CDR2 as YYNGEE. The CDR3 consists of 14 residues. V was clipped by 0 bases and J by 1 base, with 7 bases between them. CDR3 region: CASSVEAGQETQYF. The CDR3 nucleotides read TGTGCCAGCAGCGTAGAGGCAGGCCAAGAGACCCAGTACTTC.

The chain has TRBV24-1 and TRBJ2-7, with D possibly being TRBD1 (6 bases). V lost 4 bases to trimming and J lost 5 bases, with 14 bases between them. The CDR3 contains 14 residues. The germline gives CDR1 KGHDR, CDR2 SFDVKD. DNA of the CDR3: TGTGCCACCAGTGACCCAACAGGGCCCCACGAGCAGTACTTC. Translated: CATSDPTGPHEQYF.

J is TRBJ2-4 and V is TRBV15; D perhaps matches TRBD2 (6 bases). V lost 0 bases to trimming and J lost 1 base, with 13 bases between them. CDR1 is LNHNV and CDR2 is YYDKDF in the germline V gene (reference sequence). The CDR3 has 17 amino acids. CDR3 nucleotide sequence: TGTGCCACCAGCAGAGATGGGGGGAGTAGGGCCAAAAACATTCAGTACTTC. It translates to CATSRDGGSRAKNIQYF.

This chain joins TRBV10-3 and TRBJ1-5, with D perhaps matching TRBD1 (5 bases). Between the trimmed V and J ends, which lost 3 bases and 7 bases, there was a span of 13 bases. Germline CDR1 ENHRY, CDR2 SYGVKD. The CDR3 consists of 14 residues. The CDR3 DNA follows: TGTGCCATCAGTGAAGGGGAACCCGAGCAGCCCCAGCATTTT. Translating gives CAISEGEPEQPQHF.